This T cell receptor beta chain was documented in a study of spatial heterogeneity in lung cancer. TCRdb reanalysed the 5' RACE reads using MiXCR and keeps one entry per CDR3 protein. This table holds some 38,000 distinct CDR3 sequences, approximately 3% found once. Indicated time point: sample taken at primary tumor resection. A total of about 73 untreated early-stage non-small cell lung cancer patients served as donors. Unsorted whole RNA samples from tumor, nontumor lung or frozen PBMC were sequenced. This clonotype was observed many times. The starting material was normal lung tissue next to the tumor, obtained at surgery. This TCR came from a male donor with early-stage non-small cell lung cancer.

CDR3 amino acids: CSASWDRSYEQYF. The CDR3 DNA sequence: TGCAGTGCTAGCTGGGACAGGTCCTACGAGCAGTACTTC. This rearrangement joins TRBV20-1 to TRBJ2-7; TRBD1 agrees at 8 bases. The CDR3 runs to 13 residues. After removal of 3 bases from V and 1 base from J, the junction contained 2 bases not matched to a gene. Per germline, CDR1 DFQATT and CDR2 SNEGSKA (reference sequence).